This passage covers 13 T cell receptor beta chains from one sample sequenced in a study of T cell repertoires in cytomegalovirus infection. The antigens these receptors bind are not known. TCRdb itself ran the reads through MiXCR, one entry per CDR3 protein. This sample has around 200,000 distinct CDR3 sequences; roughly 34% occur once, and the top ten carry 59%. Specimen: CD8+ T cells from cultured PBMCs, collected from culture after CMV antigen stimulation. The source of these receptors is a human donor in good health (CMV status not recorded). Some clones in this sample may be carry-over from other donors' samples.

In this sample, this clonotype turned up a few times. V and J are TRBV11-3 and TRBJ2-1, with 11 bases lining up with TRBD2. Losses at the gene ends were 4 bases for V and 6 bases for J; bases not matched to a gene: 5. The CDR3 is 15 residues long. Per the germline V gene, CDR1 is SGHNT and CDR2 is YENEEA. The CDR3: CASSSDGTSGNEQFF. The CDR3 DNA is TGTGCCAGCAGCTCCGACGGGACTAGCGGCAATGAGCAGTTCTTC.

For the CDR3, the DNA is TGTGCCAGCAGTTTAAGGGGGCGAGGGATTGGCGGGGGGCCTGAGCAGTTCTTC. This codes for CASSLRGRGIGGGPEQFF. The chain joins TRBV27 to TRBJ2-1; tentative D call: TRBD2 (8 bases). The CDR3 extends over 18 amino acids. V shed 2 bases and J shed 9 bases, with 26 bases lying between them. Germline CDR1 is MNHEY and CDR2 is SMNVEV (reference sequence).

The J gene is TRBJ1-1, the V gene TRBV20-1; unclear D gene. The CDR3 length is 13 residues. CDR1 is DFQATT, CDR2 SNEGSKA, per germline (reference sequence). Trimming removed 3 bases from V and 3 bases from J, with 11 bases in between. The CDR3 is CSASRQEDTEAFF. The CDR3 region has the DNA TGCAGTGCTAGCCGGCAGGAGGACACTGAAGCTTTCTTT.

There are a few counts of this clonotype. The chain combines TRBV11-2 with TRBJ2-7; D not certain. Germline assignment: CDR1 SGHAT and CDR2 FQNNGV. The CDR3 runs 14 residues. Trimming removed 5 bases at V and 5 bases at J, with 16 bases between. The CDR3 sequence is CASSPAELTDEQYF. The CDR3 DNA sequence: TGTGCCAGCAGCCCCGCGGAGCTCACTGACGAGCAGTACTTC. Combining the CDR3 with reference TRBV11-2 and TRBJ2-7 gives the whole variable domain EAGVAQSPRYKIIEKRQSVAFWCNPISGHATLYWYQQILGQGPKLLIQFQNNGVVDDSQLPKDRFSAERLKGVDSTLKIQPAKLEDSAVYLCASSPAELTDEQYFGPGTRLTVT.

The chain links TRBV11-2 to TRBJ2-7, with D possibly being TRBD2 (5 bases). CDR1 and CDR2 (germline): SGHAT, FQNNGV. This CDR3 has 14 amino acids. Between the trimmed V and J ends, which lost 5 bases and 10 bases, there was a span of 21 bases. The CDR3 DNA sequence: TGTGCCAGCAGCCCCGGGGAGTCGCACGTAGGACAGTACTTC. Protein: CASSPGESHVGQYF.

The rearrangement links TRBV7-9 to TRBJ2-4; weak D call: TRBD1 (5 bases). CDR3 length: 16 residues. Trimming cost V 5 bases and J 2 bases, with 16 bases left between them. Germline CDR1 SEHNR, CDR2 FQNEAQ (reference sequence). The CDR3 nucleotides are TGTGCCAGCAGCCCCCGGCAGGGCTGGACCAAAAACATTCAGTACTTC. Protein product: CASSPRQGWTKNIQYF.

V is TRBV2 and J is TRBJ2-1, with 12 bases lining up with TRBD2. This CDR3 has 14 amino acids. The J segment lost 4 bases and the V segment lost 6 bases, leaving 1 base of the junction unmatched. Germline assignment: CDR1 SNHLY and CDR2 FYNNEI. The CDR3 loop reads CASSGLAGYNEQFF. The DNA for the CDR3 is TGTGCCAGCAGCGGACTAGCGGGGTACAATGAGCAGTTCTTC.

In this sample, this clonotype turned up many times. This chain links TRBV7-8 with TRBJ2-1; TRBD2 matches at 8 bases. V shed 5 bases, J shed 3 bases, and the junction held 12 bases outside the gene matches. The CDR3 has 17 amino acids. Germline V gene data show CDR1 as SGHVS and CDR2 as FQNEAQ. The CDR3 region has the DNA TGTGCCAGCAGCACGCGGTTGACTAGCGCAAACTACAATGAGCAGTTCTTC. This codes for CASSTRLTSANYNEQFF.

The rearrangement uses TRBV28 and TRBJ2-7, with 8 bases fitting TRBD1. The CDR3 totals 15 residues. Germline V gives CDR1 MDHEN, CDR2 SYDVKM. V lost 2 bases to trimming and J lost 0 bases; unmatched junction nucleotides: 3. The CDR3 DNA sequence: TGTGCCAGCAGTTTAAGACAGGGGAGCTCCTACGAGCAGTACTTC. It specifies CASSLRQGSSYEQYF.

The V and J genes are TRBV29-1 and TRBJ2-7; 8 nucleotides match TRBD1. CDR3 size: 13 residues. Trimming cost V 4 bases and J 5 bases; bases outside gene matches: 7. Germline CDR1 reads SQVTM; CDR2 reads ANQGSEA. The CDR3 DNA is TGCAGCGTTGGCAGGACAGGGTCGGACGAGCAGTACTTC. Translation gives CSVGRTGSDEQYF.

This clonotype was counted a few times. The chain joins TRBV28 to TRBJ2-4; D gene uncertain. The CDR3 sequence is 13 residues long. V lost 2 bases, J lost 6 bases, and 8 bases lay in between. Germline V gene data show CDR1 as MDHEN and CDR2 as SYDVKM. The CDR3, as DNA: TGTGCCAGCAGTTTACCCCGTGGAAACATTCAGTACTTC. Amino acid sequence: CASSLPRGNIQYF.

This clonotype was seen more than once but under ten times. The V and J genes are TRBV6-1 and TRBJ2-7; D remains ambiguous. Germline values: CDR1 MNHNS, CDR2 SASEGT. The CDR3 has 13 residues. The V gene lost 8 bases and the J gene lost 6 bases, with 17 bases spanning the gap. The CDR3 spells CASSDPTSFEQYF. The CDR3 DNA sequence: TGTGCCAGCTCCGACCCTACAAGTTTCGAGCAGTACTTC.

The V call is TRBV12-3 or TRBV12-4, the J call TRBJ2-3; tentative D call: TRBD2 (6 bases). The CDR3 loop spans 14 amino acids. Trimming took off 6 bases at V and 0 bases at J, with 10 bases between the two ends. CDR3 coding DNA: TGTGCCAGCAGATATAGCGGAAGCACAGATACGCAGTATTTT. Protein sequence: CASRYSGSTDTQYF.